This T cell receptor (beta chain) comes out of a study of cytomegalovirus exposure and HLA in healthy donors. Notes on the study in general: Previous analysis showed most TCR beta V segments were productive about 90% or about 30% of the time.

J gave up 6 bases and V 7 bases, and 1 base lay outside the gene matches. Germline V gives CDR1 MNHEY, CDR2 SMNVEV (reference sequence). The CDR3 spans 12 residues. This clone was seen more than once but under ten times. Its matching antigen is unknown. It was with 60 Vbeta and 13 Jbeta primers that the PCR ran. Repertoires were generated with immunoSEQ multiplex PCR, while TCRdb's copy carries only in-frame clones and drops some. The sample has about 180,000 clones; over 70% are singletons. The clonotype was recovered from a male donor in good health and CMV-seronegative. Sequences were obtained from PBMCs. The V and J genes are TRBV27 and TRBJ1-5; 9 nucleotides align to TRBD1. DNA of the CDR3: TGTGCCAGCAAACAGGGGGCTCAGCCCCAGCATTTT. Translating gives CASKQGAQPQHF.